Each of the 26 T cell receptor beta chains below was sequenced from the same sample in a study of PD-L1 blockade in urothelial cancer (dated by TCRdb to the late 2010s). Libraries were constructed by the immunoSEQ multiplex PCR assay. TCRdb mirrors the immuneACCESS table, restricted to in-frame sequences. Some clones are absent from its copies; in checked studies, under half trace to an unresolved V gene, and the reason for the others is unknown. The sample includes tens of thousands of clones, with 75% to 90% observed a single time. The biggest ten clones account for 1% to 1.5% of the sample. Interpreted using the paper, the time point label stands for: pretreatment peripheral blood. Here the sequenced sample was PBMCs, taken around atezolizumab (anti-PD-L1) treatment. Receptor source: a man aged 50-60 years with urothelial cancer.

This clone is classed as medium-sized. This chain joins TRBV7-6 and TRBJ2-1; 7 positions match TRBD2. The trim removed 5 bases at V and 9 bases at J, leaving 1 base unmatched. The CDR3 extends over 11 amino acids. The germline gives CDR1 SGHVS, CDR2 FNYEAQ. As DNA, the CDR3 is TGTGCCAGCAGCACGGGGGGTGAGCAGTTCTTC. Its protein product is CASSTGGEQFF.

The chain joins TRBV6-1 to TRBJ2-3, with 9 positions matching TRBD2. CDR3 length equals 14 residues. The germline V gene encodes CDR1 MNHNS and CDR2 SASEGT. After removal of 5 bases from V and 6 bases from J, the junction contained 6 bases not matched to a gene. The CDR3 sequence: CASSYSGGQDTQYF. The CDR3 bases are TGTGCCAGCAGTTATAGCGGGGGTCAGGATACGCAGTATTTT.

The J gene is TRBJ2-4, the V gene TRBV19; 11 nucleotides agree with TRBD2. Losses at the gene ends were 5 bases for V and 8 bases for J; bases not matched to a gene: 5. From germline, CDR1 is LNHDA and CDR2 SQIVND (reference sequence). CDR3 length: 14 amino acids. CDR3 in amino acids: CASSGSGGADIQYF. CDR3 DNA sequence: TGTGCCAGTAGTGGTAGCGGGGGGGCTGACATTCAGTACTTC. The full variable domain, rest sourced from reference TRBV19 and TRBJ2-4, is DGGITQSPKYLFRKEGQNVTLSCEQNLNHDAMYWYRQDPGQGLRLIYYSQIVNDFQKGDIAEGYSVSREKKESFPLTVTSAQKNPTAFYLCASSGSGGADIQYFGAGTRLSVL.

The rearrangement joins TRBV30 to TRBJ1-2; D is perhaps TRBD1 (6 bases). Germline loops: CDR1 GTSNPN, CDR2 SVGIG (reference sequence). V gave up 1 base and J gave up 8 bases, with 11 bases separating them. CDR3 size: 12 residues. The CDR3 coding sequence is TGTGCCTGGAGTGCACAGGGAGAAGGCTACACCTTC. The encoded protein is CAWSAQGEGYTF.

The chain joins TRBV19 to TRBJ1-5; the D gene is possibly TRBD1 (6 bases). V was cut by 6 bases and J by 5 bases, with 23 bases left in between. The CDR3 covers 17 residues. Per the germline V gene, CDR1 is LNHDA and CDR2 is SQIVND (reference sequence). The CDR3 bases are TGTGCCAGTAGGATTCGACCCTTCCCGGGACAAGATCAGCCCCAGCATTTT. Translation gives CASRIRPFPGQDQPQHF.

This clone was seen once. This chain connects TRBV27 to TRBJ2-7; the match to TRBD2 covers 10 bases. The germline V gene encodes CDR1 MNHEY and CDR2 SMNVEV (reference sequence). The CDR3 is 16 amino acids. The junction had 12 bases not matched to a gene; V was cut back by 6 bases and J by 4 bases. For the CDR3, the DNA is TGTGCCAGCAGGGGGAAACCGGGACTAGCGAGGTACGAGCAGTACTTC. Translation: CASRGKPGLARYEQYF.

The V and J genes are TRBV29-1 and TRBJ1-2; D might be TRBD1 (6 bases). The ends were cut back, 6 bases at V and 4 bases at J, with 21 bases in the middle. The CDR3 spans 15 residues. Germline assignment: CDR1 SQVTM and CDR2 ANQGSEA. CDR3 region: CSVTTGGGSSYGYTF. The CDR3 nucleotides are TGCAGCGTCACGACGGGGGGGGGCTCGTCCTATGGCTACACCTTC.

The chain links TRBV6-1 to TRBJ2-7; TRBD1 matches 8 bases. Germline V gene lookup returns CDR1 MNHNS and CDR2 SASEGT. The V and J ends lost 4 bases and 0 bases, in that order; junction bases with no gene match: 2. The CDR3 is 14 residues long. In DNA form, the CDR3 reads TGTGCCAGCAGTGCGGGACAGGACTCCTACGAGCAGTACTTC. Translated: CASSAGQDSYEQYF.

The chain carries TRBV7-9 and TRBJ1-3; 9 nucleotides align to TRBD1. The CDR3 sequence is 17 residues long. The V gene end was trimmed by 3 bases and the J gene end by 1 base; junction bases not matched to a gene: 7. The germline gives CDR1 SEHNR, CDR2 FQNEAQ (reference sequence). CDR3 region: CASSLSGTGRSGNTIYF. The CDR3 nucleotides are TGTGCCAGCAGCTTGTCCGGGACAGGGAGGTCTGGAAACACCATATATTTT.

J is TRBJ1-2 and V is TRBV6-5; the match to TRBD1 covers 9 bases. The CDR3 is 15 amino acids. Germline loops: CDR1 MNHEY, CDR2 SVGAGI. The V segment lost 5 bases and the J segment 0 bases; nucleotides outside the gene matches: 4. The CDR3 spells CASSPGTGTNYGYTF. The CDR3 DNA is TGTGCCAGCAGTCCCGGGACAGGGACTAACTATGGCTACACCTTC.

This chain joins TRBV11-2 and TRBJ1-6; TRBD1 might be the D (5 bases). The CDR3 consists of 14 residues. Germline V lookup: CDR1 SGHAT, CDR2 FQNNGV. V was cut by 1 base and J by 6 bases, with 7 bases left in between. In DNA, the CDR3 is TGTGCCAGCAGCTTAGTCCAGGGTAATTCACCCCTCCACTTT. Its translation: CASSLVQGNSPLHF.

V is TRBV5-6 and J is TRBJ1-5; a possible D gene is TRBD1 (6 bases). V gave up 3 bases and J gave up 2 bases, with 18 bases separating them. The CDR3 contains 17 residues. CDR1 and CDR2 (germline): SGHDT, YYEEEE. The CDR3 is CASSWHGGAGGNQPQHF. CDR3 in DNA: TGTGCCAGCAGCTGGCATGGGGGGGCCGGCGGCAATCAGCCCCAGCATTTT.

The chain combines TRBV6-5 with TRBJ2-2, with D tentatively TRBD2 (7 bases). CDR3 size: 15 residues. CDR1 and CDR2 from the germline V gene are MNHEY and SVGAGI. Trimming took off 7 bases at V and 0 bases at J, with 12 bases between the two ends. The CDR3 region is CASTKGGANTGELFF. In nucleotides, the CDR3 is TGTGCCAGCACAAAAGGGGGGGCGAACACCGGGGAGCTGTTTTTT.

This clone was recorded a few times. The chain links TRBV6-5 to TRBJ2-2, with D possibly matching TRBD2 (5 bases). V shed 3 bases and J shed 7 bases, with 12 bases lying between them. The CDR3 runs 14 residues. Germline V gene data show CDR1 as MNHEY and CDR2 as SVGAGI. CDR3 protein: CASSYNGENGELFF. CDR3 nucleotide sequence: TGTGCCAGCAGTTATAACGGGGAGAACGGGGAGCTGTTTTTT.

Concerning this clone itself: The germline gene is not matched at one end of the junction; a read error may be the cause. This sequence joins TRBV4-1 and TRBJ1-5; TRBD1 is a possible D gene (5 bases). CDR3 length equals 14 residues. The germline gives CDR1 MGHRA, CDR2 YSYEKL. This CDR3 reads CASSQERGGIINNF. Here the CDR3 DNA reads TGCGCCAGCAGCCAAGAAAGGGGCGGGATTATCAATAATTTT.

This rearrangement joins TRBV5-1 to TRBJ2-2; 9 nucleotides line up with TRBD1. Germline-derived CDR1 and CDR2 are SGHRS and YFSETQ. The CDR3 totals 18 residues. J gave up 5 bases and V 1 base, and 12 bases lay outside the gene matches. The CDR3 region has the DNA TGCGCCAGCAGCTTGAGCACAGGGGGCAATTTGGGGACCGGGGAGCTGTTTTTT. It is translated as CASSLSTGGNLGTGELFF. Variable domain in full (rest from reference TRBV5-1 and TRBJ2-2): KAGVTQTPRYLIKTRGQQVTLSCSPISGHRSVSWYQQTPGQGLQFLFEYFSETQRNKGNFPGRFSGRQFSNSRSEMNVSTLELGDSALYLCASSLSTGGNLGTGELFFGEGSRLTVL.

The chain couples TRBV9 to TRBJ1-3; D unclear. V was pared by 5 bases and J by 0 bases, with 6 bases between. The CDR3 totals 13 residues. Per the germline V gene, CDR1 is SGDLS and CDR2 is YYNGEE. The CDR3 DNA reads as TGTGCCAGCAGGGCCGTCTCTGGAAACACCATATATTTT. It codes for CASRAVSGNTIYF.

This clone was observed a few times. The chain carries TRBV29-1 and TRBJ2-1, with 7 bases identical to TRBD2. The CDR3 runs to 15 residues. Germline trimming cut 6 bases from V and 3 bases from J; bases unmatched to any gene: 11. The germline V gene has CDR1 SQVTM and CDR2 ANQGSEA. The CDR3 DNA sequence: TGCAGCGTCACCGGGGCTAGCGGAATCTACAATGAGCAGTTCTTC. Amino acids: CSVTGASGIYNEQFF.

The CDR3 nucleotides are TGTGCCTTGCGCAAACCCGGGACAGGGAGCGCTGAAGCTTTCTTT. Translating gives CALRKPGTGSAEAFF. The chain has TRBV30 and TRBJ1-1; 9 nucleotides agree with TRBD1. CDR1 and CDR2 from the germline V gene are GTSNPN and SVGIG (reference sequence). This CDR3 spans 15 amino acids. Germline trimming cut 7 bases from V and 6 bases from J; bases unmatched to any gene: 15.

The chain combines TRBV12-5 with TRBJ2-1, with 10 nucleotides matching TRBD1. Germline V gene data show CDR1 as LGHNT and CDR2 as FRNRAP. The CDR3 runs to 15 residues. With 4 bases clipped from V and 7 bases from J, the junction kept 7 bases outside the gene matches. The CDR3 sequence is CASGSGQGFRNEQFF. The CDR3 coding sequence is TGTGCTAGTGGTTCGGGACAGGGGTTTCGAAATGAGCAGTTCTTC.

V is TRBV7-9 and J is TRBJ2-7, with 8 bases fitting TRBD1. With V trimmed by 3 bases and J by 4 bases, 5 bases remained unmatched. The germline gives CDR1 SEHNR, CDR2 FQNEAQ (reference sequence). The CDR3 runs to 14 residues. CDR3 coding DNA: TGTGCCAGCAGCTTTTCGGACAGGGTATACGAGCAGTACTTC. Its protein product is CASSFSDRVYEQYF.

This sequence joins TRBV30 and TRBJ1-4; D is perhaps TRBD1 (6 bases). The CDR3 spans 13 residues. V lost 4 bases, J lost 8 bases, and 14 bases lay in between. CDR1 is GTSNPN and CDR2 is SVGIG in the germline V gene (reference sequence). CDR3 sequence reads: CAWNQQGREKLFF. CDR3 DNA sequence: TGTGCCTGGAATCAACAGGGTAGGGAAAAACTGTTTTTT.

V and J are TRBV9 and TRBJ2-1; 8 nucleotides line up with TRBD2. The CDR3 runs 13 residues. Germline CDR1 is SGDLS and CDR2 is YYNGEE. The V and J ends lost 3 bases and 14 bases, in that order; junction bases with no gene match: 10. This chain's CDR3 is CASSASRGGLEFF. The CDR3 coding sequence is TGTGCCAGCAGCGCCTCACGGGGGGGCCTAGAGTTCTTC.

The J gene is TRBJ2-3, the V gene TRBV7-3, with D unclear. CDR1 is SGHTA and CDR2 is FQGTGA in the germline V gene. This CDR3 is built from 12 residues. Between the trimmed V and J ends, which lost 4 bases and 3 bases, there was a span of 5 bases. CDR3 sequence reads: CASSSHTDTQYF. CDR3 nucleotides: TGTGCCAGCAGCTCCCATACAGATACGCAGTATTTT.

V gene TRBV9 combines with J gene TRBJ2-1; 14 bases are shared with TRBD2. The germline CDR1 and CDR2 sequences are SGDLS and YYNGEE. The CDR3 sequence is 16 residues long. The ends lost 0 bases at V and 10 bases at J; junction bases unmatched: 6. CDR3 DNA: TGTGCCAGCAGCGTAGGACTAGCGGGAGGGATGGAGGAGCAGTTCTTC. It translates to CASSVGLAGGMEEQFF.

About this clone itself: A junction end diverges from the germline sequence, so it may reflect a read error. This chain uses TRBV28 with TRBJ2-3; 8 bases align to TRBD2. The CDR3 sequence is 15 residues long. Germline CDR1 and CDR2: MDHEN and SYDVKM. CDR3 amino acids: CASRNPRTSIDTQYF. CDR3 DNA sequence: TGTGCCAGCAGAAACCCCAGGACTAGCATAGATACGCAGTATTTT.